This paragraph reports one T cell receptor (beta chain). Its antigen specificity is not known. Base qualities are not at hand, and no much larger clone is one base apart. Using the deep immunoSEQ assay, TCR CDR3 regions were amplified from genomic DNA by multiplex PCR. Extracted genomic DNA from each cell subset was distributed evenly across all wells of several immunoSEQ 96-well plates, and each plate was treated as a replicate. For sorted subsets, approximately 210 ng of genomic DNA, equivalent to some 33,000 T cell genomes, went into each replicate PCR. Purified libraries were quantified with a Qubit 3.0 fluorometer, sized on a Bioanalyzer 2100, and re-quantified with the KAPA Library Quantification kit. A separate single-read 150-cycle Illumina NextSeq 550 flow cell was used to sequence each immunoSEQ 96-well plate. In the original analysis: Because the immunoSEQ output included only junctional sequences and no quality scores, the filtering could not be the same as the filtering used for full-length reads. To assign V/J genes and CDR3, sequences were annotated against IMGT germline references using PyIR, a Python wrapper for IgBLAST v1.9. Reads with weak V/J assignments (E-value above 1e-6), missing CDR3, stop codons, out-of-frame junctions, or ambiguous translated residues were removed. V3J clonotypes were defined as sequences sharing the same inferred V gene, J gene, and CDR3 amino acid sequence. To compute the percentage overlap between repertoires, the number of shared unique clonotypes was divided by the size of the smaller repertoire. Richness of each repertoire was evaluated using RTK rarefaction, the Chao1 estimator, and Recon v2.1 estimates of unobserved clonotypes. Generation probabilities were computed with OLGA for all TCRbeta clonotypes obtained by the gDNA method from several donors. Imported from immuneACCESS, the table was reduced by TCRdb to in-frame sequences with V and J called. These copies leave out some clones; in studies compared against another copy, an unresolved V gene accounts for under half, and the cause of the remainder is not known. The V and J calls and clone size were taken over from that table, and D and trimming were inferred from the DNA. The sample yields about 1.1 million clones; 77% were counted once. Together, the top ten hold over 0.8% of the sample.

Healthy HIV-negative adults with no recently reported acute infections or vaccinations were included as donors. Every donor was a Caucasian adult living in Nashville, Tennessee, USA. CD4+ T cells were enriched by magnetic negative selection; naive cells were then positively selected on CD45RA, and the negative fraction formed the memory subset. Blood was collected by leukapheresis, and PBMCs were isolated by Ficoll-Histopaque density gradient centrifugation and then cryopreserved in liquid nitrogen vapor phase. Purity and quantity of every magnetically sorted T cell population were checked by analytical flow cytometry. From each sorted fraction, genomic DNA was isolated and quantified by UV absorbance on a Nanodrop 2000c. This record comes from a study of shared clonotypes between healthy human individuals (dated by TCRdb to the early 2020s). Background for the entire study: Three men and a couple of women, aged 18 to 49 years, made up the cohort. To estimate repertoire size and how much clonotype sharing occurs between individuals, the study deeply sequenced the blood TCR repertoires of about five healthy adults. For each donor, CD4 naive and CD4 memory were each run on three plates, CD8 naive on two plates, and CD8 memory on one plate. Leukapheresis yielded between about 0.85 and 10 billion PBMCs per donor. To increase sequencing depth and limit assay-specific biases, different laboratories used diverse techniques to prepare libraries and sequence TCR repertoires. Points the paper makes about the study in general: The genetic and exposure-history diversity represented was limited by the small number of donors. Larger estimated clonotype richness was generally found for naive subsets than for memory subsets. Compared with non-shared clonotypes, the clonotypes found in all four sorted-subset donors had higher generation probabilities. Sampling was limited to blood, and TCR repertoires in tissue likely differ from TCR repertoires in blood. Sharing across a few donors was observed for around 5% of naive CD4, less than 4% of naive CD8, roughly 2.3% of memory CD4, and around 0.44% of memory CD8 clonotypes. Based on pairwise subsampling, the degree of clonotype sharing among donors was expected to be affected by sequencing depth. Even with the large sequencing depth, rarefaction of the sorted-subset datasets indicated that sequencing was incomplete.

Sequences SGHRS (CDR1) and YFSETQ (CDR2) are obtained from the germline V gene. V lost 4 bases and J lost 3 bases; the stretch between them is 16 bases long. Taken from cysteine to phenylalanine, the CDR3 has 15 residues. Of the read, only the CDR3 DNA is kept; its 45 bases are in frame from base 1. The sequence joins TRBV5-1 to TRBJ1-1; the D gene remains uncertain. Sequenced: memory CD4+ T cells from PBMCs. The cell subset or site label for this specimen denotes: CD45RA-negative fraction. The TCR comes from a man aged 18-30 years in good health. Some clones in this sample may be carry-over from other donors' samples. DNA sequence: TGCGCCAGCAGCGCAGGACCCCTAGGCGACACTGAAGCTTTCTTT. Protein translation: CASSAGPLGDTEAFF.